This TCR beta chain was recorded in a study of CD8 T cells in ankylosing spondylitis. General study findings and limits: Clones linked to the disease showed a CD8+ phenotype. They occurred at relatively low frequencies in peripheral blood. There were earlier reports of some motif variants in reactive arthritis synovial fluid and blood. Eight or nine highly homologous variants formed a TCR beta motif that appeared characteristic of ankylosing spondylitis blood.

In germline, CDR1 is SGHRS, CDR2 YFSETQ. With 4 bases clipped from V and 4 bases from J, the junction kept 8 bases outside the gene matches. The CDR3 spans 15 residues. Libraries for TCR beta were made by quantitative 5'-RACE with molecular barcodes. One entry per CDR3 protein results from TCRdb running MiXCR on the 5' RACE reads. The sample lists 350,000 to 400,000 distinct CDR3 sequences, roughly 20% occurring once. This clonotype has only a few counts. The target antigen is unknown. Sample: blood, either unsorted or a sorted T cell fraction (not recorded which). This receptor was obtained from a male donor with ankylosing spondylitis or in good health (not recorded which). The V call is TRBV5-1, the J call TRBJ2-1; 7 bases agree with TRBD1. In DNA, the CDR3 is TGCGCCAGCAGCGTAGGGACAGCATCATACAATGAGCAGTTCTTC. It is translated as CASSVGTASYNEQFF. Based on the CDR3 plus reference TRBV5-1 and TRBJ2-1, the full variable domain is KAGVTQTPRYLIKTRGQQVTLSCSPISGHRSVSWYQQTPGQGLQFLFEYFSETQRNKGNFPGRFSGRQFSNSRSEMNVSTLELGDSALYLCASSVGTASYNEQFFGPGTRLTVL.